The 28 T cell receptor beta chains below come from one sample, sequenced in a study of metastatic and nonmetastatic thyroid tumors. MiXCR reprocessed the PCR reads for TCRdb. This table has about 11,000 clones, approximately 31% appearing once. Among the patients, none had received any treatment before thyroid surgery. Sequencing input: tumor tissue. All receptors come from a female donor with papillary thyroid cancer or a benign thyroid nodule (not recorded which). Some clones in this sample may be carry-over from other donors' samples.

The chain is built from TRBV5-1 and TRBJ2-2; TRBD1 matches 7 bases. CDR1 and CDR2 from the germline V gene are SGHRS and YFSETQ. This CDR3 region has 17 residues. J was trimmed by 1 base and V by 0 bases; bases with no gene match: 6. This CDR3 is CASSLGPRTGNTGELFF. The CDR3 coding sequence is TGCGCCAGCAGCTTGGGCCCTCGGACAGGGAACACCGGGGAGCTGTTTTTT.

By frequency in the sample, this clone is medium-sized. The chain links TRBV7-3 to TRBJ2-1, with TRBD1 matching 7 bases. Germline lookup yields CDR1 SGHTA and CDR2 FQGTGA. This CDR3 has 15 residues. The V segment lost 2 bases and the J segment 7 bases; nucleotides outside the gene matches: 8. The CDR3 reads CASSLSTGIGNEQFF. CDR3 nucleotides: TGTGCCAGCAGCTTATCGACAGGGATTGGGAATGAGCAGTTCTTC. The entire variable domain, with the rest obtained from reference TRBV7-3 and TRBJ2-1, is as follows: GAGVSQTPSNKVTEKGKYVELRCDPISGHTALYWYRQSLGQGPEFLIYFQGTGAADDSGLPNDRFFAVRPEGSVSTLKIQRTERGDSAVYLCASSLSTGIGNEQFFGPGTRLTVL.

This clone has ten or more counts. The CDR3 DNA reads as TGTGCCAGCAGTTATTCAGGGGGCCTGGGCAATCAGCCCCAGCATTTT. This gives the protein CASSYSGGLGNQPQHF. V is TRBV12-3 or TRBV12-4 and J is TRBJ1-5, with 8 nucleotides matching TRBD1. The CDR3 has 16 residues. V dropped 4 bases and J dropped 2; count of bases not matched to a gene: 7.

As for this clone: The junction and the germline gene differ at one end; a read error may be behind it. The chain joins TRBV20-1 to TRBJ2-5; D not certain. This CDR3 is built from 13 residues. Germline V gives CDR1 DFQATT, CDR2 SNEGSKA (reference sequence). Here the CDR3 reads CNPVGFPLETHYF. The CDR3 DNA reads TGCAACCCGGTGGGGTTCCCCCTCGAGACCCATTACTTC.

The CDR3 DNA reads TGTGCCAGCTCAGAACAGGGGCGGACTGAAGCTTTCTTT. The encoded protein is CASSEQGRTEAFF. V gene TRBV27 combines with J gene TRBJ1-1; 7 bases map to TRBD1. This CDR3 has 13 amino acids. The V and J ends lost 8 bases and 5 bases, in that order; junction bases with no gene match: 8. Germline CDR1 MNHEY, CDR2 SMNVEV (reference sequence).

By share, this clone counts as medium-sized. Written as DNA, the CDR3 is TGTGCCAGCAGCTTAGCGTCGGTAGCGGGAGGGCCCGGCGGGGAGCTGTTTTTT. Its translation is CASSLASVAGGPGGELFF. The chain has TRBV7-2 and TRBJ2-2, with 11 nucleotides matching TRBD2. The V gene's germline CDR1 is SGHTA and CDR2 FQGNSA. There are 18 residues in the CDR3. The ends lost 0 bases at V and 7 bases at J; junction bases unmatched: 10. Using reference TRBV7-2 and TRBJ2-2 for the parts outside the CDR3, the full variable domain is GAGVSQSPSNKVTEKGKDVELRCDPISGHTALYWYRQSLGQGLEFLIYFQGNSAPDKSGLPSDRFSAERTGGSVSTLTIQRTQQEDSAVYLCASSLASVAGGPGGELFFGEGSRLTVL.

The chain uses TRBV5-1 and TRBJ1-2; D gene uncertain. This CDR3 has 15 residues. Deletions cut 4 bases from V and 0 bases from J, with 13 bases between. Germline V gives CDR1 SGHRS, CDR2 YFSETQ. The CDR3 DNA sequence: TGCGCCAGCAGCGGAGTACACGGGGCTAACTATGGCTACACCTTC. The encoded protein is CASSGVHGANYGYTF.

This rearrangement joins TRBV24-1 to TRBJ2-3, with D maybe TRBD1 (6 bases). The germline V and J ends were trimmed by 0 bases and 4 bases, with 13 bases remaining between them. The length of the CDR3 is 16 residues. CDR1 and CDR2 (germline): KGHDR, SFDVKD. CDR3: CATSDLPRGPADTQYF. The CDR3 DNA sequence: TGTGCCACCAGTGATTTGCCCAGGGGCCCCGCAGATACGCAGTATTTT.

Notes on this clone: This is likely a read error, given that the CDR3 carries no conserved phenylalanine or tryptophan at its end. The rearrangement uses TRBV9 and TRBJ2-1, with D tentatively TRBD2 (7 bases). This CDR3 has 15 amino acids. Germline loops: CDR1 SGDLS, CDR2 YYNGEE. The CDR3 protein is CASSVYSGTYNDQFL. Here the CDR3 DNA reads TGTGCCAGCAGCGTATACAGCGGGACATACAATGATCAGTTCCTC.

By sample share, this clone is medium-sized. The V call is TRBV7-9, the J call TRBJ2-7; D not certain. Germline V gives CDR1 SEHNR, CDR2 FQNEAQ (reference sequence). The ends were cut back, 5 bases at V and 2 bases at J, with 4 bases in the middle. The CDR3 runs 11 residues. CDR3 nucleotides: TGTGCCAGCAGCCACACCTACGAGCAGTACTTC. This sequence encodes CASSHTYEQYF.

The chain links TRBV20-1 to TRBJ2-1; a weak D match, TRBD2 (5 bases). V was pared by 0 bases and J by 7 bases, with 16 bases between. This CDR3 contains 15 residues. Germline CDR1 reads DFQATT; CDR2 reads SNEGSKA (reference sequence). CDR3 residues: CSARDSRTFGNEQFF. In nucleotides, the CDR3 is TGCAGTGCTAGAGATTCACGGACTTTTGGGAATGAGCAGTTCTTC.

This clone rates as medium-sized. The V call is TRBV6-1, the J call TRBJ1-1; no clear D gene. CDR1 is MNHNS, CDR2 SASEGT, per germline. Trimming left V 8 bases short and J 0 bases short, with 13 bases between. The CDR3 totals 14 residues. DNA for the CDR3: TGTGCCAGCGGAAGTCTGCTCATGAACACTGAAGCTTTCTTT. It codes for CASGSLLMNTEAFF.

This clone has only one observation. This chain connects TRBV20-1 to TRBJ2-1, with TRBD2 matching 12 bases. CDR1 is DFQATT, CDR2 SNEGSKA, per germline (reference sequence). The CDR3 loop spans 15 amino acids. V shed 6 bases and J 7 bases; nucleotides not matched to a gene: 10. The DNA for the CDR3 is TGCAGTGCGCGAGGGGGCACTAGCGGGAGGAATGAGCAGTTCTTC. Its protein is CSARGGTSGRNEQFF.

By share, this clone counts as medium-sized. This chain joins TRBV20-1 and TRBJ2-7, with 7 bases matching TRBD2. Germline CDR1 is DFQATT and CDR2 is SNEGSKA (reference sequence). The CDR3 runs 15 residues. Trimming cost V 0 bases and J 6 bases; bases outside gene matches: 11. The CDR3 loop reads CSARDLEGGSIEQYF. CDR3 DNA sequence: TGCAGTGCTAGAGATTTGGAGGGAGGGAGCATCGAGCAGTACTTC.

This clone was counted many times. The chain employs TRBV20-1 and TRBJ2-1, with 7 bases aligning to TRBD2. The length of the CDR3 is 18 residues. V gave up 3 bases and J gave up 0 bases; unmatched junction bases: 14. Germline values: CDR1 DFQATT, CDR2 SNEGSKA (reference sequence). CDR3 residues: CSARPVFGEGSSYNEQFF. The DNA for the CDR3 is TGCAGTGCTAGGCCTGTCTTCGGGGAGGGGAGCTCCTACAATGAGCAGTTCTTC.

This clone showed up just a few times. This chain links TRBV30 with TRBJ1-1, with D uncertain. CDR1 is GTSNPN, CDR2 SVGIG, per germline (reference sequence). The CDR3 covers 13 residues. V lost 0 bases and J lost 3, with 8 bases in between. CDR3 DNA: TGTGCCTGGAGTGTAAGGGAACACACTGAAGCTTTCTTT. Amino acids: CAWSVREHTEAFF.

This clone is deemed medium-sized (0.01 to 0.1%). The V call is TRBV5-6, the J call TRBJ2-7; D not resolved. CDR3 length equals 14 residues. Germline loops: CDR1 SGHDT, CDR2 YYEEEE. Trimming cost V 1 base and J 5 bases, with 13 bases left between them. The CDR3 loop is CASSLSFTGDEQYF. The CDR3 DNA reads as TGTGCCAGCAGCTTGTCGTTTACGGGCGACGAGCAGTACTTC.

At least ten counts were recorded for this clone. The chain combines TRBV7-9 with TRBJ2-7; D gene ambiguous. Germline V gene data show CDR1 as SEHNR and CDR2 as FQNEAQ (reference sequence). The CDR3 length is 14 residues. Trimming removed 1 base from V and 5 bases from J, with 12 bases in between. The CDR3 region has the DNA TGTGCCAGCAGCTTAGAGGGTATTTTCAACGAGCAGTACTTC. Translation: CASSLEGIFNEQYF.

This clone is classed as medium-sized. J is TRBJ1-2 and V is TRBV6-2 or TRBV6-3; possible D gene TRBD1, 5 bases. Germline lookup yields CDR1 MNHEY and CDR2 SVGEGT. This CDR3 has 15 residues. V lost 6 bases, J lost 10 bases, and 24 bases lay in between. The CDR3 region has the DNA TGTGCCAGCAGGTCGCCGGGGGGGACCGGCCCTCCCTACACCTTC. It encodes CASRSPGGTGPPYTF.

This clone was seen a handful of times. The chain employs TRBV27 and TRBJ2-5; a weak D match, TRBD1 (5 bases). CDR3 length equals 15 residues. Germline CDR1 reads MNHEY; CDR2 reads SMNVEV (reference sequence). Deletions cut 2 bases from V and 5 bases from J, with 15 bases between. CDR3 nucleotides: TGTGCCAGCAGTTTAGTAGGGGCTAATTTTGAGACCCAGTACTTC. Amino acid sequence: CASSLVGANFETQYF.

Only a few counts were recorded for this clone. The chain combines TRBV12-5 with TRBJ2-3, with 10 positions matching TRBD2. Germline V gives CDR1 LGHNT, CDR2 FRNRAP. The CDR3 is 17 residues long. The V gene end was trimmed by 7 bases and the J gene end by 3 bases; junction bases not matched to a gene: 13. The CDR3 loop is CASVGASGSRGTDTQYF. The CDR3 nucleotides read TGTGCTAGTGTAGGGGCTAGCGGGAGTCGAGGGACAGATACGCAGTATTTT.

The chain combines TRBV5-1 with TRBJ2-1; 8 nucleotides agree with TRBD2. This CDR3 region has 17 residues. The germline gives CDR1 SGHRS, CDR2 YFSETQ. With 0 bases clipped from V and 3 bases from J, the junction kept 8 bases outside the gene matches. The CDR3 DNA reads TGCGCCAGCAGCTTGGGTCCAGCGGGAGTGGGCTACAATGAGCAGTTCTTC. Its translation is CASSLGPAGVGYNEQFF.

The table lists this clone with a few counts. This sequence joins TRBV27 and TRBJ1-1, with TRBD1 identical over 7 bases. Germline-derived CDR1 and CDR2 are MNHEY and SMNVEV (reference sequence). V gave up 2 bases and J gave up 5 bases; unmatched junction bases: 8. There are 15 residues in the CDR3. CDR3 residues: CASSLSPSGGTEAFF. The CDR3 nucleotides read TGTGCCAGCAGTTTAAGCCCTTCAGGGGGGACTGAAGCTTTCTTT.

This sequence joins TRBV11-1 and TRBJ2-7; D is perhaps TRBD1 (6 bases). V was pared by 5 bases and J by 1 base, with 12 bases between. In germline, CDR1 is SGHAT, CDR2 FQDESV (reference sequence). The CDR3 is 14 residues long. The CDR3 DNA follows: TGTGCCAGCAGCCCCCAGGGGCTTTCCTACGAGCAGTACTTC. Translating gives CASSPQGLSYEQYF.

This clone has a single count. This chain connects TRBV5-1 to TRBJ1-3, with D unresolved. The CDR3 extends over 14 amino acids. The germline V gene encodes CDR1 SGHRS and CDR2 YFSETQ. Between the trimmed V and J ends, which lost 0 bases and 4 bases, there was a span of 8 bases. The CDR3 nucleotides read TGCGCCAGCAGCTTGGATGCCCCCGGAAACACCATATATTTT. Protein sequence: CASSLDAPGNTIYF.

This chain links TRBV4-1 with TRBJ2-7; D gene ambiguous. With 0 bases removed from V and 9 bases from J, the gap between germline ends came to 12 bases. This CDR3 has 13 residues. Germline lookup yields CDR1 MGHRA and CDR2 YSYEKL. The CDR3 nucleotides are TGCGCCAGCAGCCAAGATCGGTACGGGTTGCAGTACTTC. It codes for CASSQDRYGLQYF.

A few counts support this clone. This rearrangement joins TRBV6-6 to TRBJ1-2; 9 bases fit TRBD1. V dropped 1 base and J dropped 0; count of bases not matched to a gene: 6. Germline V lookup: CDR1 MNHNY, CDR2 SVGAGI (reference sequence). CDR3 length: 17 amino acids. CDR3 in amino acids: CASSYLGQGMTNYGYTF. The CDR3 DNA follows: TGTGCCAGCAGTTACTTGGGACAGGGAATGACTAACTATGGCTACACCTTC.

By share, this clone ranks as medium-sized. The rearrangement uses TRBV20-1 and TRBJ2-7; D gene ambiguous. This CDR3 region has 13 residues. The V end was cut by 5 bases, the J end by 2 bases, with 13 bases between. In germline, CDR1 is DFQATT, CDR2 SNEGSKA (reference sequence). The CDR3 DNA reads TGCAGTGCTGGAAGATCTGCGGCCTACGAGCAGTACTTC. Amino acids: CSAGRSAAYEQYF.